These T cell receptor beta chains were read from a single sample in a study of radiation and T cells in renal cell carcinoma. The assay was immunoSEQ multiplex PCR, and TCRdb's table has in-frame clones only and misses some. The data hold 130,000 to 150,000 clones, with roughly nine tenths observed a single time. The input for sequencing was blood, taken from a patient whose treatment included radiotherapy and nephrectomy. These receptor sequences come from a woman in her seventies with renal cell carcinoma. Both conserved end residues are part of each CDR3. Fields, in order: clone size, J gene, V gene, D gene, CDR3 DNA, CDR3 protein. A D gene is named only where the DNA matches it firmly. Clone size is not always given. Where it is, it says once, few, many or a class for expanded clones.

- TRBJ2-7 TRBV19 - TGTGCCAGTAGTATCCCCACCAGGTTGAACGAGCAGTACTTC CASSIPTRLNEQYF
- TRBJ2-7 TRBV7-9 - TGTGCCAGCAGCCCTACCTACGAGCAGTACTTC CASSPTYEQYF
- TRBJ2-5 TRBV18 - TGTGCCAGCTCACCACGTGGCAGGGGCTTTGGGGAGACCCAGTACTTC CASSPRGRGFGETQYF
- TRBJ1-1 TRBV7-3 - TGTGCCAGCAGCTTAGGAGGGGGTACTGAAGCTTTCTTT CASSLGGGTEAFF
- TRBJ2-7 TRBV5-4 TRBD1 TGTGCCAGCAGCCTCGGCGGGACAGGGACCTACGAGCAGTACTTC CASSLGGTGTYEQYF
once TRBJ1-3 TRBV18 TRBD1 TGTGCCAGCTCACCATGGACAGGGGGTAACACCATATATTTT CASSPWTGGNTIYF
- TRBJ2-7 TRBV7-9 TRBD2 TGTGCCAGCAGCCTTAGGACTAGCGGGGAAGAGCAGTACTTC CASSLRTSGEEQYF
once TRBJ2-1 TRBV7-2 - TGTGCCAGCAGCTTGGCGCACGGCTCCTACAATGAGCAGTTCTTC CASSLAHGSYNEQFF
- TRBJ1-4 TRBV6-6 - TGTGCCAGCGGTTACTCGGATGGGGACGAAAAACTGTTTTTT CASGYSDGDEKLFF
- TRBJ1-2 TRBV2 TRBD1 TGTGCCAGCAGTGCGGCAGGGGGCAGTGATGGCTACACCTTC CASSAAGGSDGYTF
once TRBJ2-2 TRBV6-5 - TGTGCTAGCCGGGCGGATTCGATCAACACCGGGGAGCTGTTTTTT CASRADSINTGELFF
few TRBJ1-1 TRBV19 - TGTGCCAGTAGTATTCGGGGGAACACTGAAGCTTTCTTT CASSIRGNTEAFF
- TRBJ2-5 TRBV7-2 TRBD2 TGTGCCAGCAGCTTATCGGGGACTAGCGGGGGAACATTCCCTTGGACCCAGTACTTC CASSLSGTSGGTFPWTQYF
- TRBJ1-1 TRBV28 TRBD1 TGTGCCAGCATTAAGGGACAGCACACTGAAGCTTTCTTT CASIKGQHTEAFF
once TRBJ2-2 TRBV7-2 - TGTGCCAGCAGCTTAGGGGGAGCCGGGGAGCTGTTTTTT CASSLGGAGELFF
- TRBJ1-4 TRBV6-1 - TGTGCCAGCAGTGGCTCGACAGGCAGTAATGAAAAACTGTTTTTT CASSGSTGSNEKLFF
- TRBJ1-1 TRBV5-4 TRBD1 TGTGCCAGCAGCGTCGGGACAGCCACGAACACTGAAGCTTTCTTT CASSVGTATNTEAFF
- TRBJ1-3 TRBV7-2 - TGTGCCAGCAGCTTAGCCCAAGTGATCTCTGGAAACACCATATATTTT CASSLAQVISGNTIYF
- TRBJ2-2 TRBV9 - TGTGCCAGCAGCGTAGTCAGGAACACCGGGGAGCTGTTTTTT CASSVVRNTGELFF
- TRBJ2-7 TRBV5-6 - TGTGCCAGCAGCTTTTGGGACACCTACGAGCAGTACTTC CASSFWDTYEQYF
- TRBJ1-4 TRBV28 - TGTGCCGGGGGGACCCCAAACGAAAAACTGTTTTTT CAGGTPNEKLFF
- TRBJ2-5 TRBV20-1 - TGCAGTGCTATTAAAGAGACCCAGTACTTC CSAIKETQYF
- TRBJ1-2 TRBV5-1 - TGCGCCAGCAGCTTGGCCTTACAGCGTGATGGCTACACCTTC CASSLALQRDGYTF
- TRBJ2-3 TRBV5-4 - TGTGCCAGCAACCCGCATGCGGGAACTAGCACAGATACGCAGTATTTT CASNPHAGTSTDTQYF
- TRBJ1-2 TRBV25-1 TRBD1 TGTGCCAGCAGTGCCCGGGACAGGGTCTATGGCTACACCTTC CASSARDRVYGYTF
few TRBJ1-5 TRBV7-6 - TGTGCCAGCAGCTTACGGGGAGCAAGGGATCAGCCCCAGCATTTT CASSLRGARDQPQHF
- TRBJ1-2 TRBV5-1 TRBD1 TGCGCCAGCTATAACCTCCCATCGACCGGGACAGGGACGGGCTACACCTTC CASYNLPSTGTGTGYTF
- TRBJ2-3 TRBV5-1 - TGCGCCAGCAGCTTGGCAACCAACGCGGCAGATACGCAGTATTTT CASSLATNAADTQYF
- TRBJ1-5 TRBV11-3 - TGTGCCAGCAGCCTTCAGGGTGATCAGCCCCAGCATTTT CASSLQGDQPQHF
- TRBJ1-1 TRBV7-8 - TGTGCCAGCAGCTTATTGGATGAAGCTTTCTTT CASSLLDEAFF
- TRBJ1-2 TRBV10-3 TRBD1 TGTGCCATCAGTGAGTCTCCCCCGGGGACAGGGGTTGGCTACACCTTC CAISESPPGTGVGYTF
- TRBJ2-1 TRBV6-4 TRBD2 TGTGCCAGCAGTCAGACTAGCGGGGGGGCCAATGAGCAGTTCTTC CASSQTSGGANEQFF
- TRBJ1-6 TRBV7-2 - TGTGCCAGCAGCCACCCTGTACAGGGCGACTATAATTCACCCCTCCACTTT CASSHPVQGDYNSPLHF
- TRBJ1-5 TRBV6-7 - TGTGCCAGCAGTTATTCCAGGAGTTTGAATCAGCCCCAGCATTTT CASSYSRSLNQPQHF
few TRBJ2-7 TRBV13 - TGTGCCAGCAGCGACCGGAACGAGCAGTACTTC CASSDRNEQYF
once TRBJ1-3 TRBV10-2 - TGCGCCAGCAGTGGTGGCTGGGAAGGAAACACCATATATTTT CASSGGWEGNTIYF
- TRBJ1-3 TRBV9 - TGTGCCAGCAGCGTGAACAATCCGAGCCCTGGAAACACCATATATTTT CASSVNNPSPGNTIYF
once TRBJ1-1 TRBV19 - TGTGCCAGTAGTAAGGAGCGGTCGGCTGAAGCTTTCTTT CASSKERSAEAFF
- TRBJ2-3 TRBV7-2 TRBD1 TGTGCCAGCAGCTTGGACAGGGCCACAGATACGCAGTATTTT CASSLDRATDTQYF
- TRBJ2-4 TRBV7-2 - TGTGCCAGCGGCGGGACAGTAGCCAAAAACATTCAGTACTTC CASGGTVAKNIQYF
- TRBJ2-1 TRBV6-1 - TGTGCCAGACGTTTCGATAGCGGCGAGCAGTTCTTC CARRFDSGEQFF
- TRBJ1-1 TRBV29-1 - TGCAGCGTTGAAAAGGGTCCCAACACTGAAGCTTTCTTT CSVEKGPNTEAFF
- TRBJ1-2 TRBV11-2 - TGTGCCAGCAGCTTAGGTGGGGGAAGCTATGGCTACACCTTC CASSLGGGSYGYTF
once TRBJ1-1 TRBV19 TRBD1 TGTGCCAGTAGTTCCCGGGACAGCGAAGCTTTCTTT CASSSRDSEAFF
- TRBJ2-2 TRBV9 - TGTGCCAGCAGCGTAGAAATCCGGGGGGCAATGAACACCGGGGAGCTGTTTTTT CASSVEIRGAMNTGELFF
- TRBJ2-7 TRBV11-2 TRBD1 TGTGCCAGCAGCCGGCGCCCCGGGACAGCCCCCTACGAGCAGTACTTC CASSRRPGTAPYEQYF
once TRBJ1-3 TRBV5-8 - TGTGCCAGCAGCCAACGGGGACAAGGAAACACCATATATTTT CASSQRGQGNTIYF
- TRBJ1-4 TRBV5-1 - TGCGCCAGCAGCACCTCAGGGAATACTAATGAAAAACTGTTTTTT CASSTSGNTNEKLFF
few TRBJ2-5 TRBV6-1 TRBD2 TGTGCCAGCAGTGAACAGCGGGGGGAGACCCAGTACTTC CASSEQRGETQYF
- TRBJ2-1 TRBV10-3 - TGTGCCATCAGTGCAGGGTACTCCTACAATGAGCAGTTCTTC CAISAGYSYNEQFF
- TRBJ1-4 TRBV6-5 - TGTGCCAGCAGTTACGATGCAACTAATGAAAAACTGTTTTTT CASSYDATNEKLFF
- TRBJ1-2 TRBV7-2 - TGTGCCAGCAGCTTAGCCCGGGGGGCTGGGGGCTACACCTTC CASSLARGAGGYTF
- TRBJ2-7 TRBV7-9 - TGTGCCAGCAGCTTCGGGGGGCCGATGGGATACGAGCAGTACTTC CASSFGGPMGYEQYF
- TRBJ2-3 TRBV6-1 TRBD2 TGTGCCAGCAGTGAACAAGCGGGGGGGCCGACGCAGTATTTT CASSEQAGGPTQYF
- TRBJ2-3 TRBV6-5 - TGTGCCAGCAGTAAACGGACGGGGATAGATACGCAGTATTTT CASSKRTGIDTQYF
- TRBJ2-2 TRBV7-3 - TGTGCCAGCAGCGCTAACAGGGACACGAACACCGGGGAGCTGTTTTTT CASSANRDTNTGELFF
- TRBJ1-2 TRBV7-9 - TGTGCCAGCAGCTTAGAACAGGCGGGTGGCTACACCTTC CASSLEQAGGYTF
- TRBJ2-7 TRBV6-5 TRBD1 TGTGCCAGCAGTAGGACAGGGGGCTCCTACGAGCAGTACTTC CASSRTGGSYEQYF
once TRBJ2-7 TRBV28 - TGTGCCAGCAGCTTGACAGTGGGCGAGCAGTACTTC CASSLTVGEQYF